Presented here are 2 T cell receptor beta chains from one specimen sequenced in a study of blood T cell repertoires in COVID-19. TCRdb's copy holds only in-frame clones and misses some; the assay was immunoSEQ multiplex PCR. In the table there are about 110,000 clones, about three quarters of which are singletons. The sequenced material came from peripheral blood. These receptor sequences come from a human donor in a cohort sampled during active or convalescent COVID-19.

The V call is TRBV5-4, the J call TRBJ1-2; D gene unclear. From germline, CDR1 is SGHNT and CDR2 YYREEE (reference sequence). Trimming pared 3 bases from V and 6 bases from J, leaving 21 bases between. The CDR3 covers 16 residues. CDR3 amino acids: CASSYRGSGSRNGYTF. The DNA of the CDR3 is TGTGCCAGCAGCTACCGCGGCTCGGGGTCAAGGAATGGCTACACCTTC.

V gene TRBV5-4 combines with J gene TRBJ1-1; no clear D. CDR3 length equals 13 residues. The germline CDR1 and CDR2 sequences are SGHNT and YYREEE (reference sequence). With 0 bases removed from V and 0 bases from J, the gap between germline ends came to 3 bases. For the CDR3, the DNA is TGTGCCAGCAGCTTGGGTATGAACACTGAAGCTTTCTTT. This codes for CASSLGMNTEAFF.